These 20 T cell receptor beta chains were all obtained from the same sample, sequenced in a study of cytomegalovirus exposure and HLA in healthy donors. Primers: 60 Vbeta forward and 13 Jbeta reverse. Only in-frame clones appear in the TCRdb table, and some are missing; sequencing was by immunoSEQ multiplex PCR. The sample records 87,000 or so clones, approximately 77% being singletons. The sample comprised PBMCs. These receptors were obtained from a woman aged 40 to 50 in good health and CMV-seronegative.

The V call is TRBV5-6, the J call TRBJ1-6, with a weak D call TRBD1 (6 bases). In germline, CDR1 is SGHDT, CDR2 YYEEEE. Trimming pared 2 bases from V and 2 bases from J, leaving 8 bases between. The CDR3 totals 15 residues. Here the CDR3 DNA reads TGTGCCAGCAGCTTTGGGGGCGCCTATAATTCACCCCTCCACTTT. It yields the protein CASSFGGAYNSPLHF.

The rearrangement uses TRBV5-4 and TRBJ2-3; 9 positions match TRBD2. Trimming took 4 bases from V and 2 from J; bases not matched to a gene: 5. Germline CDR1 and CDR2: SGHNT and YYREEE (reference sequence). This CDR3 is 15 amino acids long. The CDR3 sequence is CASSMTSGTTDTQYF. In DNA, the CDR3 is TGTGCCAGCAGCATGACTAGCGGAACCACAGATACGCAGTATTTT.

The chain joins TRBV27 to TRBJ2-6; weak D call: TRBD1 (5 bases). Trimming took off 6 bases at V and 0 bases at J, with 6 bases between the two ends. CDR1 and CDR2 (germline): MNHEY, SMNVEV (reference sequence). The CDR3 is 14 amino acids. CDR3 DNA sequence: TGTGCCAGCAGCAGGGCCTCTGGGGCCAACGTCCTGACTTTC. Translation gives CASSRASGANVLTF.

This clone was observed a few times. The genes are TRBV6-6 and TRBJ1-1; tentatively, D is TRBD1 (6 bases). V shed 7 bases and J shed 1 base, with 10 bases lying between them. Per germline, CDR1 MNHNY and CDR2 SVGAGI (reference sequence). This CDR3 contains 13 residues. The CDR3 coding sequence is TGTGCCAGCAAGCTACAGGGGAACACTGAAGCTTTCTTT. Encoded protein: CASKLQGNTEAFF.

The chain uses TRBV4-1 and TRBJ2-7; D possibly corresponds to TRBD2 (5 bases). Trimming took off 5 bases at V and 3 bases at J, with 11 bases between the two ends. The CDR3 extends over 13 amino acids. The germline V gene encodes CDR1 MGHRA and CDR2 YSYEKL. CDR3 bases: TGCGCCAGCAGCGTAGCGATCTTCTACGAGCAGTACTTC. This encodes CASSVAIFYEQYF.

This sequence joins TRBV25-1 and TRBJ2-7; TRBD1 aligns across 7 bases. Per the germline V gene, CDR1 is MGHDK and CDR2 is SYGVNS. The ends lost 3 bases at V and 0 bases at J; junction bases unmatched: 5. The CDR3 is 15 residues long. DNA of the CDR3: TGTGCCAGCAGTGAGGGACAGCTCAGCTCCTACGAGCAGTACTTC. It specifies CASSEGQLSSYEQYF.

The chain carries TRBV5-1 and TRBJ2-1, with 8 bases fitting TRBD1. The CDR3 is 15 amino acids. The V and J ends lost 1 base and 3 bases, in that order; junction bases with no gene match: 3. Germline-derived CDR1 and CDR2 are SGHRS and YFSETQ. The CDR3 sequence: CASSLSGQDYNEQFF. The CDR3 DNA reads TGCGCCAGCAGCTTGTCGGGACAGGACTACAATGAGCAGTTCTTC. Full variable domain (rest looked up from reference TRBV5-1 and TRBJ2-1): KAGVTQTPRYLIKTRGQQVTLSCSPISGHRSVSWYQQTPGQGLQFLFEYFSETQRNKGNFPGRFSGRQFSNSRSEMNVSTLELGDSALYLCASSLSGQDYNEQFFGPGTRLTVL.

The chain joins TRBV2 to TRBJ1-2; D is uncertain. CDR1 SNHLY and CDR2 FYNNEI come from the germline V gene. The CDR3 is 14 residues long. V was clipped by 3 bases and J by 0 bases, with 8 bases between them. The CDR3, as DNA: TGTGCCAGCAGTGAGTCCAGGTCTAACTATGGCTACACCTTC. Protein: CASSESRSNYGYTF. Full variable domain (missing parts from reference TRBV2 and TRBJ1-2): EPEVTQTPSHQVTQMGQEVILRCVPISNHLYFYWYRQILGQKVEFLVSFYNNEISEKSEIFDDQFSVERPDGSNFTLKIRSTKLEDSAMYFCASSESRSNYGYTFGSGTRLTVV.

The V and J genes are TRBV12-2 and TRBJ2-1; TRBD1, the D gene given by the table, was not confirmed from the DNA. TRBV12-2 is a pseudogene locus. This CDR3 region has 20 residues. The CDR3 nucleotides are TGTGCAAGTCGCTTAGCAAGGGGGCGACCGATCACTAGCTCCTACAATGAGCAGTTCTTC. Encoded protein: CASRLARGRPITSSYNEQFF.

The rearrangement uses TRBV30 and TRBJ1-5; D remains unclear. CDR1 and CDR2 (germline): GTSNPN, SVGIG (reference sequence). The CDR3 spans 17 residues. Deletions cut 1 base from V and 1 base from J, with 17 bases between. As DNA, the CDR3 is TGTGCCTGGAGTGGAAAGTTGGGGAGCGGGAGCAATCAGCCCCAGCATTTT. This codes for CAWSGKLGSGSNQPQHF. The complete variable domain, with remaining parts taken from reference TRBV30 and TRBJ1-5, reads SQTIHQWPATLVQPVGSPLSLECTVEGTSNPNLYWYRQAAGRGLQLLFYSVGIGQISSEVPQNLSASRPQDRQFILSSKKLLLSDSGFYLCAWSGKLGSGSNQPQHFGDGTRLSIL.

The chain is built from TRBV20-1 and TRBJ1-1; perhaps TRBD1 as D (6 bases). CDR3 length: 11 amino acids. Trimming shortened V by 7 bases and J by 5 bases, and 11 bases separated the two germline ends. The germline gives CDR1 DFQATT, CDR2 SNEGSKA (reference sequence). CDR3 sequence (DNA): TGCAGTGGGGTTAGGGGGACTGAAGCTTTCTTT. This codes for CSGVRGTEAFF.

The chain is built from TRBV7-2 and TRBJ2-1; 9 bases agree with TRBD2. Trimming removed 7 bases from V and 9 bases from J; junction bases left unmatched: 19. CDR3 size: 17 residues. Germline V lookup: CDR1 SGHTA, CDR2 FQGNSA. CDR3 loop: CASIPTRPGLAVSEQFF. The CDR3 region has the DNA TGTGCCAGCATCCCTACAAGACCGGGACTAGCTGTGAGTGAGCAGTTCTTC.

The CDR3: CASSSSGDQPQHF. For the CDR3, the DNA is TGTGCCAGCAGCTCCTCGGGGGATCAGCCCCAGCATTTT. The chain uses TRBV27 and TRBJ1-5; a possible D gene is TRBD1 (5 bases). Trimming cost V 6 bases and J 5 bases, with 11 bases left between them. Germline V gives CDR1 MNHEY, CDR2 SMNVEV (reference sequence). This CDR3 has 13 residues.

As DNA, the CDR3 is TGCGCCAGCCACTTTCAGGGAGAGACCCAGTACTTC. Protein product: CASHFQGETQYF. V usage is TRBV5-1 and J usage is TRBJ2-5; a possible D gene is TRBD1 (5 bases). The CDR3 has 12 residues. Germline-derived CDR1 and CDR2 are SGHRS and YFSETQ. V gave up 7 bases and J gave up 4 bases, with 11 bases separating them. Full variable domain (outside the CDR3, taken from reference TRBV5-1 and TRBJ2-5): KAGVTQTPRYLIKTRGQQVTLSCSPISGHRSVSWYQQTPGQGLQFLFEYFSETQRNKGNFPGRFSGRQFSNSRSEMNVSTLELGDSALYLCASHFQGETQYFGPGTRLLVL.

This chain joins TRBV20-1 and TRBJ1-1; no definite D call. The CDR3 totals 10 residues. The V gene's germline CDR1 is DFQATT and CDR2 SNEGSKA (reference sequence). Trimming left V 1 base short and J 8 bases short, with 5 bases between. CDR3 region: CSARALEAFF. The CDR3 DNA sequence: TGCAGTGCTAGAGCACTCGAAGCTTTCTTT.

This clone showed up just a few times. The V call is TRBV4-3, the J call TRBJ1-6; tentatively, D is TRBD1 (5 bases). This CDR3 is 16 amino acids long. The V gene's germline CDR1 is LGHNA and CDR2 YSLEER. V lost 0 bases and J lost 10, with 16 bases in between. The CDR3 region is CASSQEMAGVGSPLHF. The CDR3 DNA reads as TGCGCCAGCAGCCAAGAGATGGCGGGGGTTGGATCACCCCTCCACTTT.

This clone was observed a few times. The rearrangement joins TRBV10-3 to TRBJ1-5; unclear D gene. V was cut by 10 bases and J by 4 bases, with 17 bases left in between. Germline CDR1 is ENHRY and CDR2 is SYGVKD. There are 14 residues in the CDR3. This CDR3 is CASAEEAINQPQHF. The DNA of the CDR3 is TGTGCCAGCGCTGAGGAGGCTATTAATCAGCCCCAGCATTTT.

The rearrangement joins TRBV6-1 to TRBJ2-2; a possible D gene is TRBD1 (5 bases). V lost 7 bases and J 4 bases, leaving 10 bases between the germline ends. Looked up from germline, CDR1 is MNHNS and CDR2 is SASEGT. The CDR3 is 13 residues long. The CDR3 nucleotides read TGTGCCAGCAATCAGGGTATCACCGGGGAGCTGTTTTTT. This encodes CASNQGITGELFF.

This clone is deemed medium-sized. This rearrangement joins TRBV2 to TRBJ1-5, with 8 bases aligning to TRBD1. The length of the CDR3 is 15 residues. CDR1 and CDR2 from the germline V gene are SNHLY and FYNNEI. V lost 5 bases, J lost 5 bases, and 8 bases stayed unmatched. CDR3: CASSITGGSHQPQHF. DNA for the CDR3: TGTGCCAGCAGTATTACAGGGGGTTCCCATCAGCCCCAGCATTTT.

The rearrangement uses TRBV10-3 and TRBJ2-3; 8 bases line up with TRBD1. Germline V gene lookup returns CDR1 ENHRY and CDR2 SYGVKD. V shed 5 bases, J shed 4 bases, and the junction held 8 bases outside the gene matches. The CDR3 is 15 residues long. Here the CDR3 DNA reads TGTGCCATCAGTCTAGGGGACAGGTTATCAGATACGCAGTATTTT. It is translated as CAISLGDRLSDTQYF.